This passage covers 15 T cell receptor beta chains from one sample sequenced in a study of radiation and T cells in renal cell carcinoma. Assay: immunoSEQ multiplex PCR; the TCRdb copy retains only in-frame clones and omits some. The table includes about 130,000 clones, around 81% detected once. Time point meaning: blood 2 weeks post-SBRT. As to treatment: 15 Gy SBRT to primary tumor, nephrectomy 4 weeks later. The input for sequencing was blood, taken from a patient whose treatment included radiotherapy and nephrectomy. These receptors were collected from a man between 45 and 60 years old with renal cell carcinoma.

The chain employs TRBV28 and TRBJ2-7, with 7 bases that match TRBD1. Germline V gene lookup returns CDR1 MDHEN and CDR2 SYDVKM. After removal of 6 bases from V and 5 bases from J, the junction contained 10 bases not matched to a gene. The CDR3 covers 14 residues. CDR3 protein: CASRLTGTYDEQYF. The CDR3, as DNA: TGTGCCAGCAGGCTGACAGGGACCTACGACGAGCAGTACTTC.

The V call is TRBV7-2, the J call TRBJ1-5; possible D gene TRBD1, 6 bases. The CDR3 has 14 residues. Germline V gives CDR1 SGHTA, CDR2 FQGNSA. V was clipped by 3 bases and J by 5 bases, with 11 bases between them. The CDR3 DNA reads TGTGCCAGCAGCTTGCAGGGGCAGTATCAGCCCCAGCATTTT. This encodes CASSLQGQYQPQHF.

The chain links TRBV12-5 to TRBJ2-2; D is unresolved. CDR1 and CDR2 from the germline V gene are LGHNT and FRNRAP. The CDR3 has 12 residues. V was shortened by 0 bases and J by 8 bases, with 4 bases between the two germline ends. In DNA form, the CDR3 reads TGTGCTAGTGGTTTGGTACTGGGGGAGCTGTTTTTT. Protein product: CASGLVLGELFF.

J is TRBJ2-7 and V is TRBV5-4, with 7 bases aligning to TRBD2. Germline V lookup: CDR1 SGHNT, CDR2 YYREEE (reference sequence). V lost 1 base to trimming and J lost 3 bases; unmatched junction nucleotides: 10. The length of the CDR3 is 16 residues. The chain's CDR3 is CASSLSGAGDYYEQYF. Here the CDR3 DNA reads TGTGCCAGCAGCTTGTCCGGGGCGGGGGACTACTACGAGCAGTACTTC.

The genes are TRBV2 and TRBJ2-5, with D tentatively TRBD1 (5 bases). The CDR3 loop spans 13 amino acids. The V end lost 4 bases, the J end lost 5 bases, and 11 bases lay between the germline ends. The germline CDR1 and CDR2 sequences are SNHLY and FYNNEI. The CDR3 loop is CASSGVRVETQYF. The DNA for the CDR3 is TGTGCCAGCAGTGGGGTCAGGGTTGAGACCCAGTACTTC.

The DNA for the CDR3 is TGTGCCAGCAGTTTATCCAGGGACGAGCAGTACTTC. It translates to CASSLSRDEQYF. The J gene is TRBJ2-7, the V gene TRBV28, with D perhaps matching TRBD1 (5 bases). The CDR3 covers 12 residues. V lost 1 base and J 5 bases, leaving 6 bases between the germline ends. Germline loops: CDR1 MDHEN, CDR2 SYDVKM.

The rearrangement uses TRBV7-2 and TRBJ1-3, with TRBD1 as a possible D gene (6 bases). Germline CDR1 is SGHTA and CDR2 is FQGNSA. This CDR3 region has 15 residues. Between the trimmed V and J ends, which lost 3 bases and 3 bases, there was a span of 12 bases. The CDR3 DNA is TGTGCCAGCAGCTTTGGGCAGGGGCTTGGAAACACCATATATTTT. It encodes CASSFGQGLGNTIYF.

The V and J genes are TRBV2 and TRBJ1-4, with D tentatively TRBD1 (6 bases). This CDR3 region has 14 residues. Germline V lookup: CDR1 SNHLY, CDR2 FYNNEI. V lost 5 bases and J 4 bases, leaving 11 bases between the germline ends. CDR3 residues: CASSLGTINEKLFF. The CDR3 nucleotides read TGTGCCAGCAGTCTCGGGACAATTAATGAAAAACTGTTTTTT.

CDR3 in amino acids: CATGPGSGEQFF. DNA for the CDR3: TGTGCTACTGGGCCTGGGTCCGGGGAGCAGTTCTTC. The chain carries TRBV7-7 and TRBJ2-1; no reliable D call. Germline loops: CDR1 SSHAT, CDR2 FNYEAQ (reference sequence). CDR3 length equals 12 residues.

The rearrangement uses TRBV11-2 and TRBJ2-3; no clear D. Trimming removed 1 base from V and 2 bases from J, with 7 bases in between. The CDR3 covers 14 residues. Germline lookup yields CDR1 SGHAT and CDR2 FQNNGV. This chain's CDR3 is CASSLVVSTDTQYF. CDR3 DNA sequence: TGTGCCAGCAGCTTAGTTGTCTCCACAGATACGCAGTATTTT.

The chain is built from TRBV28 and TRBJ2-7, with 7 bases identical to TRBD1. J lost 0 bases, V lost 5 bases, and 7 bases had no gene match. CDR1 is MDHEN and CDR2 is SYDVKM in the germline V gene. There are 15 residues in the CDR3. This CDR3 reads CASSGTGTVSYEQYF. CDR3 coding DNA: TGTGCCAGCAGTGGGACCGGGACAGTCTCCTACGAGCAGTACTTC. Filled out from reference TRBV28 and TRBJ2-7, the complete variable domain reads DVKVTQSSRYLVKRTGEKVFLECVQDMDHENMFWYRQDPGLGLRLIYFSYDVKMKEKGDIPEGYSVSREKKERFSLILESASTNQTSMYLCASSGTGTVSYEQYFGPGTRLTVT.

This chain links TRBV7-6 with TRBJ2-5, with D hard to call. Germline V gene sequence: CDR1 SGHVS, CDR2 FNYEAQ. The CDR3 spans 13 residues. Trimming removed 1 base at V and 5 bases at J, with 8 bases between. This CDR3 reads CASSLGPLETQYF. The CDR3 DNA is TGTGCCAGCAGCTTAGGTCCGTTGGAGACCCAGTACTTC.

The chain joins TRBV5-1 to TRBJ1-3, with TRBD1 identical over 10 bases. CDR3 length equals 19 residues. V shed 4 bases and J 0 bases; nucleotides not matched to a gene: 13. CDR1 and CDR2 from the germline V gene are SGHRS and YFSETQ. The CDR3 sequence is CASSGVLGDRGYSGNTIYF. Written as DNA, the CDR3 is TGCGCCAGCAGCGGCGTGCTAGGGGACAGGGGCTACTCTGGAAACACCATATATTTT.

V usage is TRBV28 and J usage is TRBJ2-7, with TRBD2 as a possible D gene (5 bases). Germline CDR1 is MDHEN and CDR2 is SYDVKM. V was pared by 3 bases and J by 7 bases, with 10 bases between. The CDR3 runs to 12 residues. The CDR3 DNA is TGTGCCAGCAGTTTTGCCTCGGGGGAGCAGTACTTC. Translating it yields CASSFASGEQYF.

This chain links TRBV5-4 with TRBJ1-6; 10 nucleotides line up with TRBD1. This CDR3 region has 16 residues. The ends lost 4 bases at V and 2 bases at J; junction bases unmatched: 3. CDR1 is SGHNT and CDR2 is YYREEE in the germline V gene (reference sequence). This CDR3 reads CASSAGTGAYNSPLHF. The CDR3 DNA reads TGTGCCAGCAGCGCCGGGACAGGGGCCTATAATTCACCCCTCCACTTT.